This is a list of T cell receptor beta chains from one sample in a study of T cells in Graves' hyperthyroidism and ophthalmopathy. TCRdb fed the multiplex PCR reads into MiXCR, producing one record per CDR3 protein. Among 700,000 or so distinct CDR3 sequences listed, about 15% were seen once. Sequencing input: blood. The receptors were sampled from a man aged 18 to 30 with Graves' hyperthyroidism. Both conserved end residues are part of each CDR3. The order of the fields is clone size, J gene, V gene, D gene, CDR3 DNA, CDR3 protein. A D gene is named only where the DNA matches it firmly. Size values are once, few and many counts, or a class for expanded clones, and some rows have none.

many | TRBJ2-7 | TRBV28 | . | TGTGCCAGCCGGAGAGTGGGACCCTACGAGCAGTACTTC | CASRRVGPYEQYF
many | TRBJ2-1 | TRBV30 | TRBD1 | TGTGCCTCGACAGGGCGTTTTGACAATGAGCAGTTCTTC | CASTGRFDNEQFF
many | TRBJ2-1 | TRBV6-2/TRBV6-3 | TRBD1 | TGTGCCAGCAGTTACAGTGTGGACAGGGCCGAGTCCTACAATGAGCAGTTCTTC | CASSYSVDRAESYNEQFF
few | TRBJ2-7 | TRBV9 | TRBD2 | TGTGCCAGCAGCGTCGGGACTAGCGGGGCCTACGAGCAGTACTTC | CASSVGTSGAYEQYF
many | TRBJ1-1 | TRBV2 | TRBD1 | TGTGCCAGCACCCAAAGCCCTGGGGACAGGGGGCGTAGCACTGAAGCTTTCTTT | CASTQSPGDRGRSTEAFF
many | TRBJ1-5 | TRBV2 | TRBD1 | TGTGCCAGCACCTGGACAGGCACCAATCAGCCCCAGCATTTT | CASTWTGTNQPQHF
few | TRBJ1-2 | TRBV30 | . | TGTGCCTGGAGTGTCGGGGAGCCATATGGCTACACCTTC | CAWSVGEPYGYTF
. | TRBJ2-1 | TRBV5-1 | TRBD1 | TGCGCCAGCAGCCCGTGGACAGGGGACCCCAGCTCCTACAATGAGCAGTTCTTC | CASSPWTGDPSSYNEQFF
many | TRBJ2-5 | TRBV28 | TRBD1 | TGTGCCAGCAGCTCCCCCGGACAGGAAGAGACCCAGTACTTC | CASSSPGQEETQYF
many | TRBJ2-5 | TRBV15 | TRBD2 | TGTGCCACCAGCAGAGAACTTATGACTAGCGTTTTGGAGACCCAGTACTTC | CATSRELMTSVLETQYF
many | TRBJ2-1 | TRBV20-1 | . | TGCAGTGCTAGAGGGCTTACCCCCGAGGATGAGCAGTTCTTC | CSARGLTPEDEQFF
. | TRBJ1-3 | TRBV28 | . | TGTGCCAGCAGTTTAAGTTCTCAGATCTCTGGAAACACCATATATTTT | CASSLSSQISGNTIYF
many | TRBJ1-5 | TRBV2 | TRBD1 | TGTGCCAGCAGATTTGACAGGGTGGTCAGCAATCAGCCCCAGCATTTT | CASRFDRVVSNQPQHF
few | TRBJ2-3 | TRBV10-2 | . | TGCGCCAGCAGTGAGGACACTCCCACAGATACGCAGTATTTT | CASSEDTPTDTQYF
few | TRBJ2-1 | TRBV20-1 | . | TGCAGTGCTAGATTTGGGAGGACTTCCTACAATGAGCAGTTCTTC | CSARFGRTSYNEQFF
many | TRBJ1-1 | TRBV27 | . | TGTGCCAGCAGAGAGAACACGGGCACTGAAGCTTTCTTT | CASRENTGTEAFF
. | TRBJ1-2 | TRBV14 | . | TGTGCCAGCAGCCAAGCTCGGGCGGGGTACTATGGCTACACCTTC | CASSQARAGYYGYTF
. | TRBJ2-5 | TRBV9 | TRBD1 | TGTGCCAGCAGCCCCGGACAGGGTGGAAAGACCCAGTACTTC | CASSPGQGGKTQYF
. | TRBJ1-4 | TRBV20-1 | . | TGCAGTGCCTCCTTGAATAATGAAAAACTGTTTTTT | CSASLNNEKLFF
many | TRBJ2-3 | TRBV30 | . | TGTGCCTGGAGTCCGGGGGGCACAGATACGCAGTATTTT | CAWSPGGTDTQYF
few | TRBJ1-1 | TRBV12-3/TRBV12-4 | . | TGTGCCAGCAGTTTAGTCTTTTACAGGGTGAGGACTGAAGCTTTCTTT | CASSLVFYRVRTEAFF
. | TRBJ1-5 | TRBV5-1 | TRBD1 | TGCGCCAGCAGTTTAGAAGGGGGCCCACATCAGCCCCAGCATTTT | CASSLEGGPHQPQHF